This TCR beta chain was documented in a study of T cells after yellow fever vaccination. Points on this clonotype: Its cognate antigen is unknown.

Broader study findings: Clones from primary vaccination mostly reappeared after the booster (roughly 95% CD4, about 85% CD8).

MiXCR, run by TCRdb on the 5' RACE reads, gives a single entry per CDR3 protein. The sample holds 450,000 to 550,000 distinct CDR3 sequences, 21% seen once. This CDR3 contains 14 residues. V lost 1 base, J lost 5 bases, and 11 bases lay in between. Per the germline V gene, CDR1 is LNHDA and CDR2 is SQIVND (reference sequence). The receptor comes from a young man who received the YFV17D yellow fever vaccine. This chain connects TRBV19 to TRBJ2-5; no clear D. The sequences come from PBMCs, collected more than 20 days after the first yellow fever vaccination. The CDR3 bases are TGTGCCAGTAGTATAGTGGGCAGGTCGGAGACCCAGTACTTC. Encoded protein: CASSIVGRSETQYF.